What follows are 11 T cell receptor beta chains derived from one specimen sequenced in a study of T-cell memory formation after mild COVID-19. MiXCR, run by TCRdb on the 5' RACE reads, gives a single entry per CDR3 protein. Of 190,000 or so distinct CDR3 sequences in the sample, about 21% were seen once. Sequencing was performed on PBMCs or a T cell subset sorted from them (not recorded which). Every receptor here comes from an adult woman who had mild COVID-19 (a few samples of this study predate the infection). Cell type and time point are not known.

The rearrangement joins TRBV9 to TRBJ2-7; perhaps TRBD2 as D (5 bases). The V gene lost 0 bases and the J gene lost 1 base, with 8 bases spanning the gap. The CDR3 has 14 residues. Germline CDR1 reads SGDLS; CDR2 reads YYNGEE. CDR3 loop: CASSVEDSSYEQYF. In DNA form, the CDR3 reads TGTGCCAGCAGCGTAGAGGACTCGTCCTACGAGCAGTACTTC.

This clonotype has at least ten counts. The chain is built from TRBV29-1 and TRBJ2-1; TRBD2 matches at 7 bases. J lost 8 bases, V lost 3 bases, and 19 bases had no gene match. The CDR3 contains 17 residues. The germline V gene has CDR1 SQVTM and CDR2 ANQGSEA. The CDR3, as DNA: TGCAGCGTTGATGCCTTTGTATCCGCGGGAGTTGAGGATGAGCAGTTCTTC. Its translation is CSVDAFVSAGVEDEQFF.

The gene calls are TRBV29-1 and TRBJ2-7; TRBD1 matches 7 bases. The CDR3 consists of 13 residues. From germline, CDR1 is SQVTM and CDR2 ANQGSEA. V was clipped by 6 bases and J by 7 bases; unmatched bases: 12. The CDR3 region has the DNA TGCAGCGTGGATTCCGACAGGGAAGGGGAGCAGTACTTC. Protein sequence: CSVDSDREGEQYF.

This clonotype was seen only a few times. This chain links TRBV11-2 with TRBJ2-1; D assignment may be TRBD1 or TRBD2 (5 bases each). Germline V lookup: CDR1 SGHAT, CDR2 FQNNGV. The CDR3 runs 13 residues. Trimming stripped 4 bases from V and 6 bases from J, with 10 bases between. The CDR3 DNA reads TGTGCCAGCAGCTCGGGACCCTCCAATGAGCAGTTCTTC. Its translation is CASSSGPSNEQFF.

This clonotype appeared a few times. The CDR3 DNA reads TGTGCCAGCAGCTTACACTGGGTCCAAGAGACCCAGTACTTC. Amino acid sequence: CASSLHWVQETQYF. The V gene is TRBV7-6, the J gene TRBJ2-5; D is uncertain. V was cut by 2 bases and J by 1 base, with 8 bases left in between. In germline, CDR1 is SGHVS, CDR2 FNYEAQ. There are 14 residues in the CDR3.

V gene TRBV4-2 combines with J gene TRBJ2-5; TRBD1 aligns across 7 bases. CDR1 is LGHNA, CDR2 YNFKEQ, per germline. The CDR3 has 15 residues. Trimming took 0 bases from V and 4 from J; bases not matched to a gene: 5. The CDR3: CASSQEVGQVETQYF. Written as DNA, the CDR3 is TGTGCCAGCAGCCAAGAAGTAGGACAGGTAGAGACCCAGTACTTC.

This clonotype was counted between two and nine times. The chain has TRBV12-3 or TRBV12-4 and TRBJ1-2, with D perhaps matching TRBD1 (6 bases). This CDR3 comprises 15 residues. V was cut by 7 bases and J by 7 bases, with 22 bases left in between. Here the CDR3 DNA reads TGTGCCAGCAACGAAGTAGGGGGAACAATGGTTGGCTACACCTTC. Its protein product is CASNEVGGTMVGYTF.

This clonotype was seen many times. The rearrangement uses TRBV12-3 or TRBV12-4 and TRBJ2-3, with 9 bases lining up with TRBD1. The junction had 5 bases not matched to a gene; V was cut back by 6 bases and J by 4 bases. The CDR3 contains 14 residues. Here the CDR3 reads CASSPGQGADTQYF. The CDR3 nucleotides are TGTGCCAGCAGCCCGGGACAGGGTGCAGATACGCAGTATTTT.

The V gene is TRBV12-3 or TRBV12-4, the J gene TRBJ2-3; 10 bases align to TRBD2. The CDR3 has 16 residues. V was clipped by 7 bases and J by 0 bases; unmatched bases: 7. The CDR3 nucleotides read TGTGCCAGCACGGAGACTAGCGGGTGGAGCACAGATACGCAGTATTTT. This encodes CASTETSGWSTDTQYF.

This clonotype was counted many times. V is TRBV24-1 and J is TRBJ1-6; D is undetermined. CDR3 length equals 10 residues. Trimming shortened V by 11 bases and J by 7 bases, and 5 bases separated the two germline ends. Germline CDR1 is KGHDR and CDR2 is SFDVKD. The DNA of the CDR3 is TGTGCCAGACACAATTCACCCCTCCACTTT. Protein: CARHNSPLHF.

The table lists this clonotype with a few counts. The chain carries TRBV27 and TRBJ1-2; D unresolved. This CDR3 is 14 amino acids long. The germline V gene encodes CDR1 MNHEY and CDR2 SMNVEV (reference sequence). Trimming took 0 bases from V and 8 from J, leaving 13 bases between them. The CDR3 protein is CASSLSGPRQGYTF. The CDR3 bases are TGTGCCAGCAGTTTATCTGGCCCCAGGCAGGGCTACACCTTC.